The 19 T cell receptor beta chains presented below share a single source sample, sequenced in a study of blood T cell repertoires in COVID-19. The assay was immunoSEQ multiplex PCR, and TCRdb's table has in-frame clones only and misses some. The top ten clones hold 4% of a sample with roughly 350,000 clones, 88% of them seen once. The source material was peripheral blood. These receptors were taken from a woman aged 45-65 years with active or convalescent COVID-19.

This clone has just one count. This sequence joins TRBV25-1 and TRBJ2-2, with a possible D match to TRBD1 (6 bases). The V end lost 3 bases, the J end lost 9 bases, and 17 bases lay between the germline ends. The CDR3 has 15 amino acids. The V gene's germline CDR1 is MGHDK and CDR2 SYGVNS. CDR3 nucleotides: TGTGCCAGCAGTGAGACCGACAGGTTGGAGCGGGAGCTGTTTTTT. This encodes CASSETDRLERELFF.

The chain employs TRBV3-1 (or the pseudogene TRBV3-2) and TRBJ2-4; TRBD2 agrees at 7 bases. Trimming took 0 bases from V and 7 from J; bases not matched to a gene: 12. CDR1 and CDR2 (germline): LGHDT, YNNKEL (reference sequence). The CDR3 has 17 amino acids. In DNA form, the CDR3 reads TGTGCCAGCAGCCAAGAATTGGGACTAATTTCGGAGAACATTCAGTACTTC. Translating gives CASSQELGLISENIQYF.

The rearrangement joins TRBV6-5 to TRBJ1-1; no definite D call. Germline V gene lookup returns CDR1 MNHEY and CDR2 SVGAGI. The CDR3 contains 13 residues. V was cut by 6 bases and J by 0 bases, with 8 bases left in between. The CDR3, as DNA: TGTGCCAGCAGCGACTTCATGAACACTGAAGCTTTCTTT. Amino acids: CASSDFMNTEAFF.

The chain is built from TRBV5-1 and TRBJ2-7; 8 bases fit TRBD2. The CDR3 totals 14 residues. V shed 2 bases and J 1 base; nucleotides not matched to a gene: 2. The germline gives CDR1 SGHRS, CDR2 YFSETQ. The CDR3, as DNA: TGCGCCAGCAGCTTTGCGGGGGGATCCTACGAGCAGTACTTC. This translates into CASSFAGGSYEQYF.

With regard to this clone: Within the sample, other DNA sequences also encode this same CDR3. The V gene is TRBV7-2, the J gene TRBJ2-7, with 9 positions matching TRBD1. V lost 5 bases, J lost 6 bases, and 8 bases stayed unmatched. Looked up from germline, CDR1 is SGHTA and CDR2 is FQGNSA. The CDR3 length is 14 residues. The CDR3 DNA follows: TGTGCCAGCAGCCTCGGGGACAGGGCGGGCGAGCAGTACTTC. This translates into CASSLGDRAGEQYF.

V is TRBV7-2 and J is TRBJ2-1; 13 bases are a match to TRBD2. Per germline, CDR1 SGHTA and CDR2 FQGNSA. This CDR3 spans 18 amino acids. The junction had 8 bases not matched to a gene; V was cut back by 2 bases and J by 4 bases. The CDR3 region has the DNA TGTGCCAGCAGCTTAAGCCAGGGACTAGCGGGATTTTACAATGAGCAGTTCTTC. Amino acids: CASSLSQGLAGFYNEQFF.

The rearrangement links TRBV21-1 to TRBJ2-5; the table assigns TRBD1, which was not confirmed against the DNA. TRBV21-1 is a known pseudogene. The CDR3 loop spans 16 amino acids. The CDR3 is CASSLKDRGEQETQYF. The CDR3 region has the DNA TGTGCCAGCAGCTTAAAAGACAGGGGGGAACAAGAGACCCAGTACTTC.

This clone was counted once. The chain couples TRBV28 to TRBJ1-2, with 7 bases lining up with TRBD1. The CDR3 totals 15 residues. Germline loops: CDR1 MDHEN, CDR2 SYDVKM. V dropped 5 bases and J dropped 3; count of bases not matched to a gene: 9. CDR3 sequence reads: CASSPPGRGDYGYTF. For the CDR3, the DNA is TGTGCCAGCAGTCCCCCTGGCAGGGGGGACTATGGCTACACCTTC.

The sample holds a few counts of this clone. The CDR3 reads CASSEQGAGGEKLFF. The CDR3 bases are TGTGCCAGCAGCGAACAGGGGGCAGGGGGGGAAAAACTGTTTTTT. The chain has TRBV11-2 and TRBJ1-4; 9 positions match TRBD1. The CDR3 runs to 15 residues. CDR1 is SGHAT, CDR2 FQNNGV, per germline. Losses at the gene ends were 5 bases for V and 8 bases for J; bases not matched to a gene: 9.

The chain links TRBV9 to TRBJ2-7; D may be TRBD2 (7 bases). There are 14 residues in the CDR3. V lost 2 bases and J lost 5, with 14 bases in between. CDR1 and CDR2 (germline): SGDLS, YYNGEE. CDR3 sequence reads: CASSVHGGRDEQYF. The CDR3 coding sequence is TGTGCCAGCAGCGTCCACGGGGGGCGGGACGAGCAGTACTTC. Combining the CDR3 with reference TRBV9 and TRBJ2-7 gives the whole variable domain DSGVTQTPKHLITATGQRVTLRCSPRSGDLSVYWYQQSLDQGLQFLIQYYNGEERAKGNILERFSAQQFPDLHSELNLSSLELGDSALYFCASSVHGGRDEQYFGPGTRLTVT.

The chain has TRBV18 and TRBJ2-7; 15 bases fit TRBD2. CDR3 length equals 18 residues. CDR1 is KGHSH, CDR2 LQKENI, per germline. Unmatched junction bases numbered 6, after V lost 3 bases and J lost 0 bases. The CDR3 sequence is CASSPKGLAGGGSYEQYF. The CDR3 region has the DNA TGTGCCAGCTCACCGAAGGGACTAGCGGGAGGCGGCTCCTACGAGCAGTACTTC.

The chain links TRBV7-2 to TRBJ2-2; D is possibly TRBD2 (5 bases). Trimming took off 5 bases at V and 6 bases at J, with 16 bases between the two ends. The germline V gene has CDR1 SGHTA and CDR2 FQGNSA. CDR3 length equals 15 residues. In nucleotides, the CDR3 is TGTGCCAGCAGCCCCATGGTGGGAGTCCCCGGGGAGCTGTTTTTT. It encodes CASSPMVGVPGELFF.

This CDR3 is CASSRTGDTGELFF. Here the CDR3 DNA reads TGCGCCAGCAGCCGGACAGGGGACACCGGGGAGCTGTTTTTT. The rearrangement joins TRBV5-1 to TRBJ2-2, with 9 positions matching TRBD1. Germline V gene data show CDR1 as SGHRS and CDR2 as YFSETQ. This CDR3 has 14 residues. Unmatched junction bases numbered 1, after V lost 4 bases and J lost 3 bases.

CDR3 in DNA: TGTGCCAGCAGCTTATACGGAATAGCGGGGTGGAATGAGCAGTTCTTC. Translating gives CASSLYGIAGWNEQFF. The chain links TRBV7-3 to TRBJ2-1; TRBD2 aligns across 8 bases. CDR3 length: 16 amino acids. Germline loops: CDR1 SGHTA, CDR2 FQGTGA. V dropped 2 bases and J dropped 7; count of bases not matched to a gene: 10.

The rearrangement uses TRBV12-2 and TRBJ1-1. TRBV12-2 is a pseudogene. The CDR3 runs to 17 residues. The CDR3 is CASRSHLGGGEYTEAFF. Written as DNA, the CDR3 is TGTGCAAGTCGCTCTCACCTGGGGGGGGGAGAGTACACTGAAGCTTTCTTT.

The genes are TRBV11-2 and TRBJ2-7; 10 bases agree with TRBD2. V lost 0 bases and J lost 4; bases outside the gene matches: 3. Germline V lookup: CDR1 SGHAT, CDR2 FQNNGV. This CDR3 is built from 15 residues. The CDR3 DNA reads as TGTGCCAGCAGCTTAGAACTAGCGGGGAGATACGAGCAGTACTTC. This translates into CASSLELAGRYEQYF.

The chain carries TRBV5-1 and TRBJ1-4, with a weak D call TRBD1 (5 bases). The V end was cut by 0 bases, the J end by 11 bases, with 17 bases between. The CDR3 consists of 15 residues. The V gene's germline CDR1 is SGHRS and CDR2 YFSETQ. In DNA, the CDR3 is TGCGCCAGCAGCTTGGGGCAGGGTGGCTTCGAGAAACTGTTTTTT. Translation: CASSLGQGGFEKLFF.

The CDR3 DNA sequence: TGTGCCAGCAGCTCACAGGACCTAGCCTACGAGCAGTACTTC. This translates into CASSSQDLAYEQYF. This rearrangement joins TRBV9 to TRBJ2-7; D is perhaps TRBD1 (5 bases). The CDR3 is made up of 14 amino acids. Germline assignment: CDR1 SGDLS and CDR2 YYNGEE. V was cut by 4 bases and J by 2 bases, with 13 bases left in between.

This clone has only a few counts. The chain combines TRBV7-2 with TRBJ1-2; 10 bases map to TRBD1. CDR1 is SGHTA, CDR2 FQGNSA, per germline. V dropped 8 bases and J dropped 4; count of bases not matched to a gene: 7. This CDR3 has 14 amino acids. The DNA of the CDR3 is TGTGCCAGCGCGAGACAGGGGGCAGGCTATGGCTACACCTTC. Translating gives CASARQGAGYGYTF.